These 2 T cell receptor beta chains came from one sample sequenced in a study of Ad26.COV2.S vaccination and SARS-CoV-2 variants. Clones were read by immunoSEQ multiplex PCR, and TCRdb kept only the in-frame ones, dropping some. Of under 150,000 clones listed, around 86% were seen once; the top ten hold approximately 5%. This specimen was peripheral blood, taken after recovery from COVID-19. The receptors stem from a human donor who had recovered from COVID-19.

This chain uses TRBV4-1 with TRBJ2-3; 8 bases are a match to TRBD2. CDR1 and CDR2 (germline): MGHRA, YSYEKL. The length of the CDR3 is 17 residues. V trimming: 3 bases; J trimming: 3 bases; junction bases outside the gene matches: 11. The CDR3 is CASSHLDGGAGTDTQYF. The CDR3 nucleotides are TGCGCCAGCAGCCATCTGGACGGGGGGGCCGGGACAGATACGCAGTATTTT.

The chain employs TRBV18 and TRBJ1-2, with 8 positions matching TRBD1. The CDR3 loop spans 16 amino acids. The junction had 13 bases not matched to a gene; V was cut back by 3 bases and J by 7 bases. The V gene's germline CDR1 is KGHSH and CDR2 LQKENI. CDR3 DNA sequence: TGTGCCAGCTCACCCCTCCCGACAGGGGAAATTGGTGGCTACACCTTC. Translated: CASSPLPTGEIGGYTF.